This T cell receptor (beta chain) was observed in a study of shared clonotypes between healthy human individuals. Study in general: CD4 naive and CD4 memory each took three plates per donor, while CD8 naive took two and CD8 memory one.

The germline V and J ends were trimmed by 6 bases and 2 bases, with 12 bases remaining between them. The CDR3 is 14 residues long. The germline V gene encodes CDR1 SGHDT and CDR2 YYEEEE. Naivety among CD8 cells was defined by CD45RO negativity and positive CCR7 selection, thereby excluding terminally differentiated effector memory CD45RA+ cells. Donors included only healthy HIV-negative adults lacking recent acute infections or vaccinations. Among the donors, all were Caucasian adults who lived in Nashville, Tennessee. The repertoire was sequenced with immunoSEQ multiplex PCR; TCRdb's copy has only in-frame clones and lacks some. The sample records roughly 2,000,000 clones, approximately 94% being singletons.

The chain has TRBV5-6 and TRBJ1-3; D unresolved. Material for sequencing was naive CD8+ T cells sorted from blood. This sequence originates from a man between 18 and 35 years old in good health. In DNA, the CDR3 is TGTGCCAGCAAGGCGAGAAGCACTGGAAACACCATATATTTT. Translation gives CASKARSTGNTIYF.